The clone carrying this T cell receptor (beta chain) came up a few times. Its antigen is as yet unknown. Each CDR3 protein is one row after TCRdb ran MiXCR on the 5' RACE reads. The data contain 250,000 or so distinct CDR3 sequences, around 8% of them singletons. This CDR3 spans 13 amino acids. Unmatched junction bases numbered 10, after V lost 5 bases and J lost 14 bases. The germline CDR1 and CDR2 sequences are SEHNR and FQNEAQ (reference sequence). This entry comes from a study of identical twins. General study findings and limits: These conclusions were based on statistical analysis (cross-sectional, not following the same donors).

These same records also appear under a second study, on yellow fever vaccine responses in identical twins.

The genes are TRBV7-9 and TRBJ2-3; 10 nucleotides match TRBD2. The sequencing input was CD8+ T cells sorted from blood. The receptor was derived from a young woman in good health. The CDR3 spells CASSNLAGDVWYF. The CDR3 nucleotides are TGTGCCAGCAGCAACCTAGCGGGGGACGTATGGTATTTT.